The subject of this entry is one T cell receptor (beta chain). The antigen is not known. This record belongs to a study of monozygotic twins with inflammatory bowel disease. Study-wide results and caveats: A single strong IBD-associated signal or clonotype was not supported by the findings. Fewer shared clonotypes with others were found in IBD patients than in healthy twins, especially with disease activity.

For every sample, eight separate reactions were used to make cDNA. TCRdb derives one entry per CDR3 protein from the 5' RACE reads, leaving out DNA. Its table records approximately 340,000 distinct CDR3 sequences. The CDR3 sequence is 12 residues long. Looked up from germline, CDR1 is LNHDA and CDR2 is SQIVND (reference sequence). The sample consisted of blood. The chain combines TRBV19 with TRBJ1-1. The clonotype was recovered from a human donor with ulcerative colitis or Crohn's disease, or a healthy co-twin of an affected twin (not recorded which). CDR3 amino acids: CASNSEGTEAFF.